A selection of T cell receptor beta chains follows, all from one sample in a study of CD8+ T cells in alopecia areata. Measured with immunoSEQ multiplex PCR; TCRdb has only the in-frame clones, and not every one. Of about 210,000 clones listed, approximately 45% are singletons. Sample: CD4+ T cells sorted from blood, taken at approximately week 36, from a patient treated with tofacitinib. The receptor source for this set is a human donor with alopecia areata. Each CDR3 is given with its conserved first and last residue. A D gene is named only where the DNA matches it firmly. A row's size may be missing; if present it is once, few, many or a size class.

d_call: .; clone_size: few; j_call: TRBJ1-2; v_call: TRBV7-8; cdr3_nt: TGTGCCAGCAGCACAGCTGGCAAATATGGCTACACCTTC; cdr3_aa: CASSTAGKYGYTF
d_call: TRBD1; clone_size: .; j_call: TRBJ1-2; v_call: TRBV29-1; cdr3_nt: TGCAGCGTTGGGGACAGGGGGTTAGTCTATGGCTACACCTTC; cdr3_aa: CSVGDRGLVYGYTF
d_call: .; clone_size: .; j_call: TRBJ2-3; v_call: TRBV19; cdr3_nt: TGTGCCAGTACCCATCACGGCACAGATACGCAGTATTTT; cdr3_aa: CASTHHGTDTQYF
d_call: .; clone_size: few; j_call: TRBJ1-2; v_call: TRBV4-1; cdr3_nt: TGTGCCAGCAGCCAAGGAGGGCGGGGGCCCAGCTATGGCTACACCTTC; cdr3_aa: CASSQGGRGPSYGYTF
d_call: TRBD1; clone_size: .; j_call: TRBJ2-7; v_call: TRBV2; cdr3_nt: TGTGCCAGCAAATCAGACAGGGACGAGATCTACGAGCAGTACTTC; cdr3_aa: CASKSDRDEIYEQYF
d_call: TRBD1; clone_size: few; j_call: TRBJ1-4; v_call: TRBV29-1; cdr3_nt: TGCAGCGTTGCCGGACAGGGGCTTGGGGAAAAACTGTTTTTT; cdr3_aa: CSVAGQGLGEKLFF
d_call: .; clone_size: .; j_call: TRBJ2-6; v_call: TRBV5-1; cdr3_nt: TGCGCCAGCAGCTTGCTACACTCTGGGGCCAACGTCCTGACTTTC; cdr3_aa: CASSLLHSGANVLTF
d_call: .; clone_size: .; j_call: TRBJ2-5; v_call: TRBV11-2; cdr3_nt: TGTGCCAGCAGCTTAGACAGGGCCCAAGAGACCCAGTACTTC; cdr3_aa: CASSLDRAQETQYF
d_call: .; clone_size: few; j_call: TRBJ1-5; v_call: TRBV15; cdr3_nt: TGTGCCACCAGCAGAGACAGCAACAATCAGCCCCAGCATTTT; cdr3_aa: CATSRDSNNQPQHF
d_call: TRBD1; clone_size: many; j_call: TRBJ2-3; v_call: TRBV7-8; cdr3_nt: TGTGCCAGCAGCTTAGGCCAGACAGGGGGGGCGACAGATACGCAGTATTTT; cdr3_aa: CASSLGQTGGATDTQYF
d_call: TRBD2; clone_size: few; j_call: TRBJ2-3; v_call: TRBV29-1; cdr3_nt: TGCAGCGTTTTGCGGGAGGGCCTGGGAGATACGCAGTATTTT; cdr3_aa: CSVLREGLGDTQYF
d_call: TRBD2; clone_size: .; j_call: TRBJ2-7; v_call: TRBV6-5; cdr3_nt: TGTGCCAGCGGTAGGACTAGCGGCGCCTACGAGCAGTACTTC; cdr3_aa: CASGRTSGAYEQYF
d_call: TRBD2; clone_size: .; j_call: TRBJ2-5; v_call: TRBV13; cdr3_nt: TGTGCCAGCAGCCCCCCGGGGGGGGCCCAAGAGACCCAGTACTTC; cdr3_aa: CASSPPGGAQETQYF
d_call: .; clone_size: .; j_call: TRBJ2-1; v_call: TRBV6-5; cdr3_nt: TGTGCCAGCATCGGCGCGGGACTCTCCTACAATGAGCAGTTCTTC; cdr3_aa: CASIGAGLSYNEQFF
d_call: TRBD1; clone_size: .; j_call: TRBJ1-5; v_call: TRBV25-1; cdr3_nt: TGTGCCAGCAGTGACCGGGACAGCTATCAGCCCCAGCATTTT; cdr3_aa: CASSDRDSYQPQHF
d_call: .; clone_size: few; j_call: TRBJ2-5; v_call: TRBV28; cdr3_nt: TGTGCCAGCAGTTTAATGGCTGCCAGGGAGACCCAGTACTTC; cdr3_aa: CASSLMAARETQYF
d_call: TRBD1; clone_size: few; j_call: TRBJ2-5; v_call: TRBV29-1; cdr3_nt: TGCAGCTCCACCGCCGTGACAGGGGAAGAGACCCAGTACTTC; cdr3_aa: CSSTAVTGEETQYF
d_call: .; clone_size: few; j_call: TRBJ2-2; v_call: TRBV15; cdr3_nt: TGTGCCACCAGCAGAGGTTTCGAGGAGCTGTTTTTT; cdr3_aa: CATSRGFEELFF
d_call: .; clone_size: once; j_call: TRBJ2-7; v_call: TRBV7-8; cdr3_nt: TGTGCCAGCAGCTGGACCAGGGATACCTACGAGCAGTACTTC; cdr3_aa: CASSWTRDTYEQYF
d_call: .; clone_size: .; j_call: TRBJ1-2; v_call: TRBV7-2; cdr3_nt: TGTGCCAGCAGCTTATCCAATACAGGGATCTATGGCTACACCTTC; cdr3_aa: CASSLSNTGIYGYTF
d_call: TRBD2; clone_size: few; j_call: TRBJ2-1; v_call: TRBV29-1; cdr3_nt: TGCAGTCTCGAAAGGCTTCTAGCGGGAGTAAGAGGCTACAATGAGCAGTTCTTC; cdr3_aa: CSLERLLAGVRGYNEQFF
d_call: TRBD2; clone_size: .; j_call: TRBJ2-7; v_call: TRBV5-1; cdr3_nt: TGCGCCAGCAGCTCGGGACTAGCGGGAGGCCACTACGAGCAGTACTTC; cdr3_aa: CASSSGLAGGHYEQYF
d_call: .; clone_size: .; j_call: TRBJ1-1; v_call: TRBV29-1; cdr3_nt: TGCAGCGCGGTGGGGTCCCAGAACACTGAAGCTTTCTTT; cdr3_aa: CSAVGSQNTEAFF
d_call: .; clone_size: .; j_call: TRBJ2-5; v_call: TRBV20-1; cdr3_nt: TGCAGTGCTTACCAAGAGACCCAGTACTTC; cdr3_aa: CSAYQETQYF
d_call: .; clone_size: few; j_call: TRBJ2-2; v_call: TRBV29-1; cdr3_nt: TGCAGCGTTGAGCCAGGACAGAACACCGGGGAGCTGTTTTTT; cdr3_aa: CSVEPGQNTGELFF
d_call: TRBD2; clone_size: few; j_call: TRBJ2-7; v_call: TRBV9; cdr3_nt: TGTGCCAGCAGCGTAGCTACCGCGGGAGGTCCCTACGAGCAGTACTTC; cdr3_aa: CASSVATAGGPYEQYF
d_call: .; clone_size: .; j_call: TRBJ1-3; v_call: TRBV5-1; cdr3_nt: TGCGCCAGCAGCTCGCTGGGAGGATCCGGTAACACCATATATTTT; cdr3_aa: CASSSLGGSGNTIYF
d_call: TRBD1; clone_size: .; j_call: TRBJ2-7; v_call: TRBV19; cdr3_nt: TGTGCCAGTAGTTCAGTTCTGGACAGGGGCGACGAGCAGTACTTC; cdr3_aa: CASSSVLDRGDEQYF
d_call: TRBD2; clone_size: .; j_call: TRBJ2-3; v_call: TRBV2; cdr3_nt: TGTGCCAGCAGTGGCAGCGGGATTGCGAATACGCAGTATTTT; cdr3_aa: CASSGSGIANTQYF